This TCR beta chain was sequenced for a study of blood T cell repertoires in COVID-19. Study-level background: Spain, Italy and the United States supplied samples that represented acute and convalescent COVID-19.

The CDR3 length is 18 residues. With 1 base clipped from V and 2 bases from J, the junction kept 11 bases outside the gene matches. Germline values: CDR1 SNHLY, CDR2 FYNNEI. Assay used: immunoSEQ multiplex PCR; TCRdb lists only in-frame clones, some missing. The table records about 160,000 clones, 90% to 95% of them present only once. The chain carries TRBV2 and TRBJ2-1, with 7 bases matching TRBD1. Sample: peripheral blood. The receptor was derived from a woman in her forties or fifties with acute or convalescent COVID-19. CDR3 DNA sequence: TGTGCCAGCAGTGAAGTCAGTTTGGGGACAGACACCTACAATGAGCAGTTCTTC. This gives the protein CASSEVSLGTDTYNEQFF.